This TCR beta chain was sequenced for a study of CD8+ T cells in alopecia areata. From germline, CDR1 is GTSNPN and CDR2 SVGIG (reference sequence). The CDR3 extends over 11 amino acids. V was trimmed by 5 bases and J by 7 bases, leaving 11 bases between them. For this clone: The antigen is not known.

Isolated RNA was reverse transcribed into cDNA used as the sequencing template. TCRdb's table, derived via immunoSEQ multiplex PCR, lists solely in-frame clones and lacks some. Of roughly 150,000 clones listed, less than 65% were seen once; the top ten hold roughly a fifth. The study, taken as a whole, reports: Lesional scalp, especially alopecia totalis/universalis, showed higher clonality than normal scalp.

The clonotype comes from a human donor with alopecia areata. This chain connects TRBV30 to TRBJ1-1; D not certain. The sequenced sample was CD8+ T cells sorted from blood, obtained at week 0. CDR3 loop: CAWREGYEAFF. DNA of the CDR3: TGTGCCTGGCGAGAGGGCTATGAAGCTTTCTTT.